Listed below are T cell receptor beta chains from one sample, sequenced in a study of Tregs in tolerant kidney transplant recipients. The method was immunoSEQ multiplex PCR; TCRdb's version includes in-frame clones alone and lacks a portion of them. The sample has roughly 120,000 clones, about 91% seen once. Sequencing was carried out using CD4+ T cells from blood. The receptors come from a human donor in good health. The CDR3 runs from the conserved cysteine through the conserved F or W. A D gene is named only where the DNA matches it firmly. Not every row has a clone size; where given, it reads once, few, many or a size class.

TRBV6-6	-	-	TRBJ1-2	TGTGCCAGCAGTTACTGGAACAGTAACTATGGCTACACCTTC	CASSYWNSNYGYTF
TRBV19	-	TRBD1	TRBJ1-6	TGTGCCAGTAGTTCCGACAGGGGGAATTCACCCCTCCACTTT	CASSSDRGNSPLHF
TRBV7-6	-	-	TRBJ1-5	TGTGCCAGCAGCTCCCAGGACAATCAGCCCCAGCATTTT	CASSSQDNQPQHF
TRBV4-1	-	TRBD2	TRBJ2-3	TGCGCCAGCAGCCAAGATCACCAGCGGGGGACCACAGATACGCAGTATTTT	CASSQDHQRGTTDTQYF
TRBV4-1	-	-	TRBJ2-6	TGCGCCAGCAGTCCAACGGGGTCGGGTGGGGCCAACGTCCTGACTTTC	CASSPTGSGGANVLTF
TRBV2	-	TRBD1	TRBJ1-6	TGTGCCAGCAGAAGACAGGGAAACTCACCCCTCCACTTT	CASRRQGNSPLHF
TRBV9	-	TRBD2	TRBJ2-3	TGTGCCAGCAGCGTTTCTGGTCGGACTAGCGGGAGAATAGATACGCAGTATTTT	CASSVSGRTSGRIDTQYF
TRBV7-8	-	-	TRBJ2-5	TGTGCCAGCAGCTTAGGAACAGACCAAGAGACCCAGTACTTC	CASSLGTDQETQYF
TRBV6-6	-	-	TRBJ1-1	TGTGCCAGCAGTCTGGGCGGGGTAGGCACTGAAGCTTTCTTT	CASSLGGVGTEAFF
TRBV18	-	TRBD1	TRBJ1-4	TGTGCCAGCTCACCACCGCGTGACAGGGCAGATGAAAAACTGTTTTTT	CASSPPRDRADEKLFF
TRBV7-8	-	TRBD1	TRBJ1-2	TGTGCCAGCAGCCGCGGGAGACAGGGAAGCGGCTACACCTTC	CASSRGRQGSGYTF
TRBV5-6	once	TRBD1	TRBJ2-1	TGTGCCAGCAGCTTGGGACAGGGATATGAGCAGTTCTTC	CASSLGQGYEQFF
TRBV7-8	-	-	TRBJ2-1	TGTGCCAGCAGCTTAGCAACTCCCAATGAGCAGTTCTTC	CASSLATPNEQFF
TRBV7-2	-	-	TRBJ2-7	TGTGCCAGCAGCCCCGTTCTCTACGAGCAGTACTTC	CASSPVLYEQYF
TRBV6-4	-	TRBD1	TRBJ1-1	TGTGCCAGCACACAGGGGGTGGGCACTGAAGCTTTCTTT	CASTQGVGTEAFF
TRBV7-2	-	-	TRBJ2-7	TGTGCCAGCAGCTTAGGACCGGGGCCCTCCTACGAGCAGTACTTC	CASSLGPGPSYEQYF
TRBV4-2	once	-	TRBJ1-5	TGTGCCAGCAGCGTACAGACCGCCAATCAGCCCCAGCATTTT	CASSVQTANQPQHF
TRBV5-1	-	-	TRBJ1-1	TGCGCCAGCAGCTTGGGTAGCTCCACTGAAGCTTTCTTT	CASSLGSSTEAFF
TRBV6-5	-	-	TRBJ1-5	TGTGCCAGCAGTTTGTTCGTCAATCAGCCCCAGCATTTT	CASSLFVNQPQHF
TRBV5-1	-	-	TRBJ2-5	TGCGCCAGCAGCCCTGGAGGGGCTGAGACCCAGTACTTC	CASSPGGAETQYF
TRBV7-9	-	TRBD1	TRBJ2-7	TGTGCCAGCATCCCGGACAGGGGGAGTGACGAGCAGTACTTC	CASIPDRGSDEQYF
TRBV6-6	-	-	TRBJ2-2	TGTGCCAGCAGTTGGTCAGGAAACACCGGGGAGCTGTTTTTT	CASSWSGNTGELFF
TRBV5-6	-	TRBD2	TRBJ2-3	TGTGCCAGCAGCCCCCCCCGATACGGGCGGGGGGTAGATACGCAGTATTTT	CASSPPRYGRGVDTQYF
TRBV6-5	-	TRBD1	TRBJ2-7	TGTGCCAGCAGCCGTGCGACAGGGGCGGCCTACGAGCAGTACTTC	CASSRATGAAYEQYF
TRBV4-1	-	-	TRBJ2-3	TGCGCCAGCAGCCAAGAAAGGGGGGATACGCAGTATTTT	CASSQERGDTQYF
TRBV7-9	-	TRBD2	TRBJ2-1	TGTGCCAGCAGCTCGGGACTAGCGGGAGGATCCCCCATTAACAATGAGCAGTTCTTC	CASSSGLAGGSPINNEQFF
TRBV29-1	-	-	TRBJ2-1	TGCAGCGTCCCCCCGGGTAGCTACAATGAGCAGTTCTTC	CSVPPGSYNEQFF
TRBV27	-	TRBD2	TRBJ2-7	TGTGCCAGCAAAGGGCGGTGGGGACTAGCGGGAGTGCACCTCTCCTACGAGCAGTACTTC	CASKGRWGLAGVHLSYEQYF